The T cell receptor (beta chain) described here comes from a study of T cell responses to AZD1222 COVID-19 vaccine. The CDR3 sequence is 19 residues long. Germline V gene lookup returns CDR1 SGDLS and CDR2 YYNGEE. V shed 1 base, J shed 4 bases, and the junction held 15 bases outside the gene matches. This clone was seen a single time. What it binds is unknown. Clones were sequenced by immunoSEQ multiplex PCR, and TCRdb holds only the in-frame ones, with some missing. The sample lists some 120,000 clones; 86% were seen once. Overall study results and limits: Two AZD1222 doses significantly raised spike-specific TCR breadth and depth over controls.

This sequence originates from an adult in good health. This sample comprised peripheral blood, obtained on day 0 of AZD1222 vaccination. The chain carries TRBV9 and TRBJ2-3; 10 bases map to TRBD2. In DNA, the CDR3 is TGTGCCAGCAGCGTACGGGAGGGGATAGTACTAGCGGGATCAGATACGCAGTATTTT. As protein: CASSVREGIVLAGSDTQYF.